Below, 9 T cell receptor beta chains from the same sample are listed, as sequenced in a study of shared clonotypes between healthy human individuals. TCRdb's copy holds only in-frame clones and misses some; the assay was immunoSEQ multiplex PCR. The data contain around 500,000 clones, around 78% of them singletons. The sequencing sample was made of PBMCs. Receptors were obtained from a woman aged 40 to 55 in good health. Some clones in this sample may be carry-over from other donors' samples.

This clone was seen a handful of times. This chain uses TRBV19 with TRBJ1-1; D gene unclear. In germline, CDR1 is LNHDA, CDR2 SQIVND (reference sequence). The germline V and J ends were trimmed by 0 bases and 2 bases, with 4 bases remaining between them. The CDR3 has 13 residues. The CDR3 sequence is CASSIDHNTEAFF. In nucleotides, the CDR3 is TGTGCCAGTAGTATAGATCACAACACTGAAGCTTTCTTT. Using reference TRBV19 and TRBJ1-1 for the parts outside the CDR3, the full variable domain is DGGITQSPKYLFRKEGQNVTLSCEQNLNHDAMYWYRQDPGQGLRLIYYSQIVNDFQKGDIAEGYSVSREKKESFPLTVTSAQKNPTAFYLCASSIDHNTEAFFGQGTRLTVV.

CDR3 sequence (DNA): TGTGCCTGGAGTGCGCTCAGGGCCACCGGGGAGCTGTTTTTT. Translated, it gives CAWSALRATGELFF. The rearrangement uses TRBV30 and TRBJ2-2, with D possibly matching TRBD1 (5 bases). The CDR3 covers 14 residues. CDR1 is GTSNPN and CDR2 is SVGIG in the germline V gene (reference sequence). V was clipped by 1 base and J by 4 bases, with 10 bases between them.

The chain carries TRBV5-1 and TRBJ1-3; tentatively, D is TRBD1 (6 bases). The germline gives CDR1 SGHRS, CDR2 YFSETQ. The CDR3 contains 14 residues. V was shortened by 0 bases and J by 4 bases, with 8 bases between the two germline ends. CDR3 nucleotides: TGCGCCAGCAGCTTGGTGGGGGCCGGAAACACCATATATTTT. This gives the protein CASSLVGAGNTIYF.

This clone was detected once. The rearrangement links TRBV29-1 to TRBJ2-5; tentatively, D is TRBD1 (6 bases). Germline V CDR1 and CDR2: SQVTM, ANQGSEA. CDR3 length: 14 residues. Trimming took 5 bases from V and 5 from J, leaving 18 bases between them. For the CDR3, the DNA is TGCAGCGTTTCGGCCGGGTCGAGGGGGGAGACCCAGTACTTC. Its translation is CSVSAGSRGETQYF.

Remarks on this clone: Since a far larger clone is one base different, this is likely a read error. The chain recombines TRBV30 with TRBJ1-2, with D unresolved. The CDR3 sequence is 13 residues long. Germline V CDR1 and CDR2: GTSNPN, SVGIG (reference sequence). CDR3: CAWSLTATLGCTF. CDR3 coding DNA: TGTGCCTGGAGTCTTACCGCAACACTTGGCTGCACCTTC.

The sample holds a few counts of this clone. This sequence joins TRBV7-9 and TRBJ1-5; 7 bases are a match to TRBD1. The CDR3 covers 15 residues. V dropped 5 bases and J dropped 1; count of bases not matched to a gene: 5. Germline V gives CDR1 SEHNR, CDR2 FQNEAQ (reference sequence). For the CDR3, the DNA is TGTGCCAGCAGCCCCGGCAGGGGGAGCAATCAGCCCCAGCATTTT. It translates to CASSPGRGSNQPQHF.

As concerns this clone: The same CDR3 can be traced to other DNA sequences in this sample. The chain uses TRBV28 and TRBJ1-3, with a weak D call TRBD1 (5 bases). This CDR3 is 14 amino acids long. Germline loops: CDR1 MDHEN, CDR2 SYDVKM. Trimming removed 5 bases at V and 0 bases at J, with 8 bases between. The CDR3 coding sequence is TGTGCCAGCAGTCTGGGGGGCTCTGGAAACACCATATATTTT. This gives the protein CASSLGGSGNTIYF. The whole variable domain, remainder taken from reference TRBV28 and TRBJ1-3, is DVKVTQSSRYLVKRTGEKVFLECVQDMDHENMFWYRQDPGLGLRLIYFSYDVKMKEKGDIPEGYSVSREKKERFSLILESASTNQTSMYLCASSLGGSGNTIYFGEGSWLTVV.

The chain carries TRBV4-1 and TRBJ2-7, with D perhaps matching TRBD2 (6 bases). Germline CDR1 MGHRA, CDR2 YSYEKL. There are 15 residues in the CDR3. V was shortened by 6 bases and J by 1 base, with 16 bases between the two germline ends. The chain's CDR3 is CASRPLAGISYEQYF. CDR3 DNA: TGCGCCAGCAGACCTCTGGCGGGAATTTCCTACGAGCAGTACTTC.

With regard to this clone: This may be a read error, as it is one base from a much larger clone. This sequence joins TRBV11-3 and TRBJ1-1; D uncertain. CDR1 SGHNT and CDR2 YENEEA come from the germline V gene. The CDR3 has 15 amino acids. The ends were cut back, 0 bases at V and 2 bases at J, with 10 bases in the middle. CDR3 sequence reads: CASSLDPIANTEAFF. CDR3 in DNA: TGTGCCAGCAGCTTAGACCCGATAGCAAACACTGAAGCTTTCTTT.